This T cell receptor (beta chain) was sequenced for a study of T cells in Graves' hyperthyroidism and ophthalmopathy. Across the whole study: Prior to any treatment, at the point of initial diagnosis, peripheral blood was collected.

This clonotype was observed a handful of times. Its antigen is not identified. Patients were excluded for uncontrolled infection, other autoimmune disease, pregnancy or lactation. The diagnoses drew upon clinical symptoms, serum thyroxine and TRAb, thyroid ultrasound and orbital computed tomography. General observations from the study: Researchers found most expanded thyroid clonotypes above 0.001 in blood as well.

Amplification targeted TCR beta CDR3 regions from RNA transcripts. The HTBI primer set served for first-round RT-PCR of the TCR CDR3. In TCRdb, the multiplex PCR reads were re-called with MiXCR into one record per CDR3 protein. The repertoire includes some 720,000 distinct CDR3 sequences, around 17% of them detected once, and under 9.5% sits in the top ten. The TCR originated in a man aged 18-30 years with Graves' hyperthyroidism. The source material was blood.

The CDR3 here is CASSPDSTRETQYF. CDR3 DNA: TGTGCCAGCAGTCCCGACAGCACCAGGGAGACCCAGTACTTC. This rearrangement joins TRBV6-1 to TRBJ2-5, with D possibly being TRBD1 (5 bases). The CDR3 covers 14 residues. V lost 5 bases and J 5 bases, leaving 15 bases between the germline ends. CDR1 is MNHNS and CDR2 is SASEGT in the germline V gene.